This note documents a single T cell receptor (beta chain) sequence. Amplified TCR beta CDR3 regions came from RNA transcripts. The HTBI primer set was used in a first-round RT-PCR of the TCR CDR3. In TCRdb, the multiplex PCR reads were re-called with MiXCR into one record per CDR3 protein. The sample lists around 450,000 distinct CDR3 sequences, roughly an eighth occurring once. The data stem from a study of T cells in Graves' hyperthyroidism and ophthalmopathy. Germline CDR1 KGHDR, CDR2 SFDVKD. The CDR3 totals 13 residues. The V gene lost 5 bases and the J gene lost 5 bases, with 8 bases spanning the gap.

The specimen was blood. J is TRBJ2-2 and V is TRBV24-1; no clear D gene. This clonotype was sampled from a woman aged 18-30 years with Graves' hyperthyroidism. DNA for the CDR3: TGTGCCACCAGTGCTCTCGGGACCGGGGAGCTGTTTTTT. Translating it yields CATSALGTGELFF.